This T cell receptor beta chain is drawn from a study of post-analysis software for immune sequencing data. Study overall: Progressive-relapsing, secondary progressive and relapsing-remitting multiple sclerosis were among the disease courses included. The study's findings and limits: By F measure, samples from a shared preparation batch strongly co-clustered. In multiple sclerosis, normalized Chao1 diversity was significantly below that of controls. Roughly 5 TRBV segments (TRBV5-6, TRBV5-1 and TRBV20-1 among them) occurred more frequently in patients than in controls.

V lost 4 bases, J lost 6 bases, and 16 bases lay in between. The CDR3 runs to 15 residues. Unique molecular identifiers were carried by the TCR beta cDNA libraries. There were roughly 0.9 to 10 million T cells, and about 500,000 cDNA molecules came from them. Each CDR3 protein gets one entry after TCRdb re-called the PCR reads with MiXCR. The profile shows hundreds of thousands of distinct CDR3 sequences, approximately 42% of them singletons. In regard to this clonotype: Antigen: not known.

The sample was blood. The receptor's source is a girl aged 2-10 years with multiple sclerosis. The chain couples TRBV12-3 or TRBV12-4 to TRBJ2-1, with D tentatively TRBD2 (5 bases). CDR3 in DNA: TGTGCCAGCAGTTCCCCCGGGATCGGGCTCAATGAGCAGTTCTTC. Its translation is CASSSPGIGLNEQFF.